A selection of T cell receptor beta chains follows, all from one sample in a study of T cells in localized non-small cell lung cancer. The method was immunoSEQ multiplex PCR; TCRdb's version includes in-frame clones alone and lacks a portion of them. In the table there are about 21,000 clones, about 90% of which are singletons. The specimen comprised peripheral blood, sampled before any cancer treatment. All receptors derive from a male donor at least 60 years old with stage I squamous cell lung carcinoma. The CDR3 runs from the conserved cysteine through the conserved F or W. Each record gives: V gene, J gene, clone size, D gene, CDR3 protein, CDR3 DNA. D genes are given only for firm matches. Not all rows give a size; the values are once, few, many and, for expanded clones, a class.

v_call: TRBV19; j_call: TRBJ1-1; clone_size: -; d_call: TRBD1; cdr3_aa: CASSRLRTGGSTEAFF; cdr3_nt: TGTGCCAGTAGCCGACTTAGGACAGGGGGAAGCACTGAAGCTTTCTTT
v_call: TRBV27; j_call: TRBJ1-2; clone_size: -; d_call: TRBD1; cdr3_aa: CASSPDRGRQSYTF; cdr3_nt: TGTGCCAGCAGCCCGGACAGGGGGCGTCAAAGCTACACCTTC
v_call: TRBV28; j_call: TRBJ1-3; clone_size: -; d_call: -; cdr3_aa: CASSLISGGSGNTIYF; cdr3_nt: TGTGCCAGCAGTTTAATCTCTGGGGGGTCCGGAAACACCATATATTTT
v_call: TRBV7-6; j_call: TRBJ2-4; clone_size: -; d_call: TRBD1; cdr3_aa: CASSLGTDRGNIQYF; cdr3_nt: TGTGCCAGCAGCTTAGGTACGGACAGGGGAAACATTCAGTACTTC
v_call: TRBV18; j_call: TRBJ1-1; clone_size: -; d_call: -; cdr3_aa: CASSPPGSALLNTEAFF; cdr3_nt: TGTGCCAGCTCACCACCCGGATCGGCTCTCCTGAACACTGAAGCTTTCTTT
v_call: TRBV1; j_call: TRBJ2-5; clone_size: -; d_call: -; cdr3_aa: CTSSLFTSGGYQETQYF; cdr3_nt: TGCACCAGCAGCCTCTTTACTAGCGGGGGATATCAAGAGACCCAGTACTTC
v_call: TRBV27; j_call: TRBJ1-1; clone_size: -; d_call: -; cdr3_aa: CASSLGPTVRGTEAFF; cdr3_nt: TGTGCCAGCAGTTTGGGCCCGACTGTGCGTGGCACTGAAGCTTTCTTT
v_call: TRBV10-2; j_call: TRBJ1-4; clone_size: -; d_call: TRBD1; cdr3_aa: CASADRANEKLFF; cdr3_nt: TGCGCCAGTGCGGACAGGGCTAATGAAAAACTGTTTTTT
v_call: TRBV10-3; j_call: TRBJ2-2; clone_size: -; d_call: TRBD2; cdr3_aa: CAIMVVSGGDTGELFF; cdr3_nt: TGTGCCATCATGGTGGTTAGCGGGGGGGATACCGGGGAGCTGTTTTTT
v_call: TRBV19; j_call: TRBJ1-3; clone_size: -; d_call: -; cdr3_aa: CASSEGSRSSGNTIYF; cdr3_nt: TGTGCCAGTAGTGAGGGGTCTCGGAGCTCTGGAAACACCATATATTTT
v_call: TRBV6-5; j_call: TRBJ1-2; clone_size: -; d_call: -; cdr3_aa: CASTQSPNYGYTF; cdr3_nt: TGTGCCAGCACCCAATCTCCTAACTATGGCTACACCTTC
v_call: TRBV30; j_call: TRBJ1-6; clone_size: medium-sized; d_call: -; cdr3_aa: CACQGENSENSPLHF; cdr3_nt: TGTGCCTGCCAAGGGGAAAACAGCGAAAATTCACCCCTCCACTTT
v_call: TRBV18; j_call: TRBJ1-1; clone_size: -; d_call: -; cdr3_aa: CASSPFTGRDTEAFF; cdr3_nt: TGTGCCAGCTCACCTTTCACCGGTCGAGACACTGAAGCTTTCTTT
v_call: TRBV4-3; j_call: TRBJ1-1; clone_size: -; d_call: -; cdr3_aa: CASSQAGSIGRTEAFF; cdr3_nt: TGCGCCAGCAGCCAAGCGGGGTCGATTGGGCGGACTGAAGCTTTCTTT
v_call: TRBV19; j_call: TRBJ2-1; clone_size: -; d_call: -; cdr3_aa: CASKGGVTYNEQFF; cdr3_nt: TGTGCCAGTAAGGGGGGGGTTACCTACAATGAGCAGTTCTTC
v_call: TRBV27; j_call: TRBJ1-4; clone_size: -; d_call: TRBD1; cdr3_aa: CASSPQGATNEKLFF; cdr3_nt: TGTGCCAGCAGTCCTCAGGGGGCAACTAATGAAAAACTGTTTTTT
v_call: TRBV7-6; j_call: TRBJ2-1; clone_size: -; d_call: TRBD2; cdr3_aa: CASSRGLDHSEQFF; cdr3_nt: TGTGCCAGCAGCCGGGGACTAGATCACTCTGAGCAGTTCTTC
v_call: TRBV5-1; j_call: TRBJ2-2; clone_size: -; d_call: -; cdr3_aa: CASSLAEGAGELFF; cdr3_nt: TGCGCCAGCAGCTTGGCGGAGGGGGCCGGGGAGCTGTTTTTT
v_call: TRBV2; j_call: TRBJ2-1; clone_size: -; d_call: TRBD1; cdr3_aa: CASRAGGAYNEQFF; cdr3_nt: TGTGCCAGCAGAGCAGGGGGCGCCTACAATGAGCAGTTCTTC
v_call: TRBV20-1; j_call: TRBJ2-1; clone_size: -; d_call: -; cdr3_aa: CSASVGDEQFF; cdr3_nt: TGCAGTGCTAGCGTCGGGGATGAGCAGTTCTTC
v_call: TRBV10-3; j_call: TRBJ2-7; clone_size: once; d_call: -; cdr3_aa: CAISRQPGLEQYF; cdr3_nt: TGTGCCATCAGTAGACAGCCGGGGCTCGAGCAGTACTTC
v_call: TRBV7-6; j_call: TRBJ2-2; clone_size: -; d_call: -; cdr3_aa: CASSYPERRNGELFF; cdr3_nt: TGTGCCAGCAGCTACCCGGAACGGAGGAACGGGGAGCTGTTTTTT
v_call: TRBV19; j_call: TRBJ1-6; clone_size: -; d_call: -; cdr3_aa: CASRMGGSPLHF; cdr3_nt: TGTGCCAGTAGGATGGGAGGTTCACCCCTCCACTTT
v_call: TRBV11-3; j_call: TRBJ2-1; clone_size: -; d_call: -; cdr3_aa: CASSLVYNEQFF; cdr3_nt: TGTGCCAGCAGCCTGGTCTACAATGAGCAGTTCTTC
v_call: TRBV6-6; j_call: TRBJ1-3; clone_size: -; d_call: -; cdr3_aa: CASSQDSGNTIYF; cdr3_nt: TGTGCCAGCAGCCAGGACTCTGGAAACACCATATATTTT
v_call: TRBV6-5; j_call: TRBJ1-6; clone_size: once; d_call: TRBD1; cdr3_aa: CATQRDRNSPLHF; cdr3_nt: TGTGCCACCCAAAGGGACAGGAATTCACCCCTCCACTTT
v_call: TRBV2; j_call: TRBJ1-1; clone_size: -; d_call: -; cdr3_aa: CASSELQGRAEAFF; cdr3_nt: TGTGCCAGCAGTGAACTACAGGGAAGAGCTGAAGCTTTCTTT
v_call: TRBV14; j_call: TRBJ2-7; clone_size: once; d_call: -; cdr3_aa: CASSLMGGRYEQYF; cdr3_nt: TGTGCCAGCAGTCTCATGGGGGGTAGGTACGAGCAGTACTTC
v_call: TRBV5-4; j_call: TRBJ2-7; clone_size: -; d_call: -; cdr3_aa: CASSRLSNTYEQYF; cdr3_nt: TGTGCCAGCAGCCGCCTTTCAAACACCTACGAGCAGTACTTC
v_call: TRBV6-4; j_call: TRBJ2-2; clone_size: once; d_call: TRBD1; cdr3_aa: CASSDSGTGGEWTGELFF; cdr3_nt: TGTGCCAGCAGTGACTCCGGGACAGGGGGCGAGTGGACCGGGGAGCTGTTTTTT
v_call: TRBV9; j_call: TRBJ2-5; clone_size: -; d_call: TRBD1; cdr3_aa: CASSQNLGTGQETQYF; cdr3_nt: TGTGCCAGCAGCCAAAACCTCGGGACAGGACAAGAGACCCAGTACTTC
v_call: TRBV7-9; j_call: TRBJ1-5; clone_size: -; d_call: -; cdr3_aa: CASSLVNGPQHF; cdr3_nt: TGTGCCAGCAGCTTAGTCAATGGGCCCCAGCATTTT
v_call: TRBV28; j_call: TRBJ1-2; clone_size: -; d_call: -; cdr3_aa: CASIEGTGRGYTF; cdr3_nt: TGTGCCAGCATCGAAGGTACAGGGAGAGGCTACACCTTC
v_call: TRBV6-5; j_call: TRBJ1-3; clone_size: few; d_call: -; cdr3_aa: CASSRSGGNTIYF; cdr3_nt: TGTGCCAGCAGTCGATCAGGGGGAAACACCATATATTTT
v_call: TRBV4-3; j_call: TRBJ1-3; clone_size: -; d_call: -; cdr3_aa: CASSQDFRGNTIYF; cdr3_nt: TGCGCCAGCAGCCAAGACTTCCGGGGAAACACCATATATTTT
v_call: TRBV19; j_call: TRBJ1-2; clone_size: -; d_call: -; cdr3_aa: CASSIGRAANYGYTF; cdr3_nt: TGTGCCAGTAGTATTGGGAGAGCAGCTAACTATGGCTACACCTTC
v_call: TRBV7-6; j_call: TRBJ1-4; clone_size: -; d_call: -; cdr3_aa: CASSRTGYSEKLFF; cdr3_nt: TGTGCCAGCAGCCGTACAGGGTACAGTGAAAAACTGTTTTTT
v_call: TRBV2; j_call: TRBJ2-2; clone_size: -; d_call: -; cdr3_aa: CASGTRSGGELFF; cdr3_nt: TGTGCCAGTGGGACACGTTCGGGCGGGGAGCTGTTTTTT
v_call: TRBV5-1; j_call: TRBJ1-4; clone_size: -; d_call: TRBD1; cdr3_aa: CASSLGGTALNEKLFF; cdr3_nt: TGCGCCAGCAGCTTGGGGGGGACAGCACTTAATGAAAAACTGTTTTTT
v_call: TRBV10-3; j_call: TRBJ2-3; clone_size: -; d_call: -; cdr3_aa: CAISESKKGTVADTQYF; cdr3_nt: TGTGCCATCAGTGAGTCGAAAAAGGGTACGGTCGCAGATACGCAGTATTTT
v_call: TRBV23-1; j_call: TRBJ1-2; clone_size: -; d_call: -; cdr3_aa: CASSQSLAGLSGYTF; cdr3_nt: TGCGCCAGCAGTCAATCGTTGGCAGGGTTGAGTGGCTACACCTTC
v_call: TRBV7-2; j_call: TRBJ1-1; clone_size: -; d_call: -; cdr3_aa: CASSSYRMQAEAFF; cdr3_nt: TGTGCCAGCAGCTCCTACCGTATGCAAGCTGAAGCTTTCTTT
v_call: TRBV5-1; j_call: TRBJ2-1; clone_size: -; d_call: TRBD2; cdr3_aa: CASSPRGSGDHEQFF; cdr3_nt: TGCGCCAGCAGCCCCCGGGGTAGCGGGGACCACGAGCAGTTCTTC
v_call: TRBV27; j_call: TRBJ2-3; clone_size: once; d_call: -; cdr3_aa: CASNSQWRRPTDTQYF; cdr3_nt: TGTGCCAGCAATTCCCAGTGGAGGAGACCCACAGATACGCAGTATTTT
v_call: TRBV5-5; j_call: TRBJ1-6; clone_size: -; d_call: -; cdr3_aa: CASSFTGEWNSPLHF; cdr3_nt: TGTGCCAGCAGCTTCACAGGTGAATGGAATTCACCCCTCCACTTT
v_call: TRBV29-1; j_call: TRBJ1-2; clone_size: -; d_call: TRBD1; cdr3_aa: CSVRTGNGYTF; cdr3_nt: TGCAGCGTGCGGACAGGGAATGGCTACACCTTC
v_call: TRBV10-2; j_call: TRBJ1-5; clone_size: once; d_call: TRBD1; cdr3_aa: CASSPGDRGSNQPQHF; cdr3_nt: TGCGCCAGCAGCCCTGGGGACAGGGGGAGCAATCAGCCCCAGCATTTT
v_call: TRBV4-1; j_call: TRBJ2-5; clone_size: -; d_call: -; cdr3_aa: CASSQDGQYGVQETQYF; cdr3_nt: TGCGCCAGCAGCCAAGACGGGCAGTATGGGGTTCAAGAGACCCAGTACTTC
v_call: TRBV7-2; j_call: TRBJ2-2; clone_size: -; d_call: -; cdr3_aa: CASTWGAPGELFF; cdr3_nt: TGTGCCAGCACGTGGGGAGCCCCCGGGGAGCTGTTTTTT
v_call: TRBV5-1; j_call: TRBJ2-1; clone_size: once; d_call: TRBD1; cdr3_aa: CASSLTGTEYNEQFF; cdr3_nt: TGCGCCAGCAGCCTGACCGGGACAGAGTACAATGAGCAGTTCTTC
v_call: TRBV29-1; j_call: TRBJ1-2; clone_size: -; d_call: -; cdr3_aa: CSVESLNYGYTF; cdr3_nt: TGCAGCGTTGAGAGCCTTAACTATGGCTACACCTTC
v_call: TRBV19; j_call: TRBJ2-1; clone_size: -; d_call: -; cdr3_aa: CASSSEDSGSNEQFF; cdr3_nt: TGTGCCAGTAGTAGTGAGGACTCAGGATCCAATGAGCAGTTCTTC
v_call: TRBV5-1; j_call: TRBJ2-7; clone_size: -; d_call: -; cdr3_aa: CASSAGHAQAYEQYF; cdr3_nt: TGCGCCAGCAGCGCCGGACATGCCCAAGCCTACGAGCAGTACTTC
v_call: TRBV7-3; j_call: TRBJ2-3; clone_size: -; d_call: TRBD2; cdr3_aa: CASSLTQRGNGADTQYF; cdr3_nt: TGTGCCAGCAGCTTAACTCAGCGGGGCAATGGTGCAGATACGCAGTATTTT